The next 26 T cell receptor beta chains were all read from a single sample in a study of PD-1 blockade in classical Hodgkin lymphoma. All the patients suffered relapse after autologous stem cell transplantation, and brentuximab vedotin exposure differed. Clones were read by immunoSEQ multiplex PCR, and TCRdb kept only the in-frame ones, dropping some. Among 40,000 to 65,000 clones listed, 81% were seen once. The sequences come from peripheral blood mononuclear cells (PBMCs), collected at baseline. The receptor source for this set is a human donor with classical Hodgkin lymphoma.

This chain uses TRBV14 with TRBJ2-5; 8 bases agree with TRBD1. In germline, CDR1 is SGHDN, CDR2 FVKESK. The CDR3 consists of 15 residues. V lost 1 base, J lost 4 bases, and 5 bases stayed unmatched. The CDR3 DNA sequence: TGTGCCAGCAGCCAAGTCACAGGGGGGCGAGAGACCCAGTACTTC. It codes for CASSQVTGGRETQYF.

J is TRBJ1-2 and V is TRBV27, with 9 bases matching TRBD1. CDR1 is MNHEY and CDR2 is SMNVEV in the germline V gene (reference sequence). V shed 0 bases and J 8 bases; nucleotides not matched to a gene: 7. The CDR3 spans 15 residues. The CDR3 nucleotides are TGTGCCAGCAGTTTATCGGGGGGACAGGGACACGGCTACACCTTC. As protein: CASSLSGGQGHGYTF.

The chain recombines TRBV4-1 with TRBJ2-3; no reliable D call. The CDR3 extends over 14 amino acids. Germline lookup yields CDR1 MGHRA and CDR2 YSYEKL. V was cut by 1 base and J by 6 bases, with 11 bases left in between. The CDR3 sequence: CASSQASGWDTQYF. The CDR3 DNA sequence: TGCGCCAGCAGCCAAGCGTCCGGCTGGGATACGCAGTATTTT.

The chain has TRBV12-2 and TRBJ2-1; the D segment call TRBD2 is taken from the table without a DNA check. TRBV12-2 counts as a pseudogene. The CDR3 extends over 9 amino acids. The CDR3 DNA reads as TGTGCAAGTCGTCGTGTTCGGTTCTTC. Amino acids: CASRRVRFF.

The CDR3 DNA follows: TGTGCCAGCAAAACCCCGCCCTGGGAGACCCAGTACTTC. Its translation: CASKTPPWETQYF. The V and J genes are TRBV6-5 and TRBJ2-5; D gene unclear. From germline, CDR1 is MNHEY and CDR2 SVGAGI. The length of the CDR3 is 13 residues. V lost 7 bases, J lost 5 bases, and 14 bases lay in between.

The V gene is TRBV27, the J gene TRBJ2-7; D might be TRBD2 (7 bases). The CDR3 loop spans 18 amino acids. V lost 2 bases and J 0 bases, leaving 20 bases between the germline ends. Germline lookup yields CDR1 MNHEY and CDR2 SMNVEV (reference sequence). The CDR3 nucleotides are TGTGCCAGCAGTTTACGGGGGGCGCTGGGTGCGAGCTCCTACGAGCAGTACTTC. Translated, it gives CASSLRGALGASSYEQYF.

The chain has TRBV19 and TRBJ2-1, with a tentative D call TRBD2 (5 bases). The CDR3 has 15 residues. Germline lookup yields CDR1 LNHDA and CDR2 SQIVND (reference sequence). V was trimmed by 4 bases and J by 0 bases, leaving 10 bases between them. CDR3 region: CASSTLAPSYNEQFF. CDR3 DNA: TGTGCCAGTAGTACTCTAGCCCCCTCCTACAATGAGCAGTTCTTC.

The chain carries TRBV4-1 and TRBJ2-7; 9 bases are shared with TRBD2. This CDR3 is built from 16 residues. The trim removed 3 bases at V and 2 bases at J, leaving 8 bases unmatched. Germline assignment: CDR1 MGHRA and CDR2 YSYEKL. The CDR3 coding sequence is TGCGCCAGCAGCCAGGACCGACTAGCGGAGACCTACGAGCAGTACTTC. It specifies CASSQDRLAETYEQYF.

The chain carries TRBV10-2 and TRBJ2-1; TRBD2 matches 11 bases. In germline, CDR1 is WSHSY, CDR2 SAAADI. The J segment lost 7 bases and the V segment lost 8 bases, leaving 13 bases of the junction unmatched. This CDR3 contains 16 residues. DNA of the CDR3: TGCGCCAGCGGTTTTTCGGGACTAGCGGATTTTAATGAGCAGTTCTTC. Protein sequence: CASGFSGLADFNEQFF.

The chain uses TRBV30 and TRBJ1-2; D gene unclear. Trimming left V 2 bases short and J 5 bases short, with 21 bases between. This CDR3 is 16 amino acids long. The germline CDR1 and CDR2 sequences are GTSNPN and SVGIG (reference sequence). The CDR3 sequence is CAWSKTGAQGLYGYTF. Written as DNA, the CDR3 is TGTGCCTGGAGTAAAACGGGCGCCCAAGGTCTTTATGGCTACACCTTC.

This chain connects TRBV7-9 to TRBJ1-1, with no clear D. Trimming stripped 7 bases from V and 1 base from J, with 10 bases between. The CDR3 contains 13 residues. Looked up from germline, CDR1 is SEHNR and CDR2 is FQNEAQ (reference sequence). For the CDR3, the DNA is TGTGCCAGCATCTCTACAGCGAACACTGAAGCTTTCTTT. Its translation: CASISTANTEAFF.

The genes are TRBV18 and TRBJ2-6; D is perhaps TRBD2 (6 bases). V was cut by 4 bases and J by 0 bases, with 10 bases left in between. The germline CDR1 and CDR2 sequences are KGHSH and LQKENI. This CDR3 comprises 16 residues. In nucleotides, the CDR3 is TGTGCCAGCTCACTCGCGGGGAACTCTGGGGCCAACGTCCTGACTTTC. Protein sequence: CASSLAGNSGANVLTF.

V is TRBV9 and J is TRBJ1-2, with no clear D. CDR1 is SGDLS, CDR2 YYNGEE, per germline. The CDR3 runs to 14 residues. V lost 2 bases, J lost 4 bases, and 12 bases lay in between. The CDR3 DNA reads TGTGCCAGCAGCGTTGGCCTACGCTCCTATGGCTACACCTTC. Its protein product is CASSVGLRSYGYTF.

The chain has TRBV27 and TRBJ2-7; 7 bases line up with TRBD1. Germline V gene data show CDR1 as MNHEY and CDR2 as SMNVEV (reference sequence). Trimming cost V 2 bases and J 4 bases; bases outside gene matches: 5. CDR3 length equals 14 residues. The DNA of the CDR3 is TGTGCCAGCAGTTTAAAACAGGGGCCTTACGAGCAGTACGTC. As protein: CASSLKQGPYEQYV.

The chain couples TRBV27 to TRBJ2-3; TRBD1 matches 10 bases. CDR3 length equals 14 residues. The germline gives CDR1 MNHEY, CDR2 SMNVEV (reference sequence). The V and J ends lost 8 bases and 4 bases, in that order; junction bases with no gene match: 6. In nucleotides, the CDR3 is TGTGCCAGCGGCGACAGGGGGCTAGCAGATACGCAGTATTTT. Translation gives CASGDRGLADTQYF.

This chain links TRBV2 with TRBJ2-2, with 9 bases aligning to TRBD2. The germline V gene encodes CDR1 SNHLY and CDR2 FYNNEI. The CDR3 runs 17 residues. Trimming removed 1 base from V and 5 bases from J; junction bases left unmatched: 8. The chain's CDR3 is CASSEGAGGPKTGELFF. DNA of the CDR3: TGTGCCAGCAGTGAAGGGGCGGGAGGGCCTAAAACCGGGGAGCTGTTTTTT.

The CDR3 DNA follows: TGTGCCAACATTACAGGGGACGAGCAGTACGTC. Its protein product is CANITGDEQYV. The gene calls are TRBV6-6 and TRBJ2-7; 7 bases agree with TRBD1. V lost 10 bases, J lost 5 bases, and 5 bases stayed unmatched. Germline assignment: CDR1 MNHNY and CDR2 SVGAGI (reference sequence). The CDR3 runs to 11 residues.

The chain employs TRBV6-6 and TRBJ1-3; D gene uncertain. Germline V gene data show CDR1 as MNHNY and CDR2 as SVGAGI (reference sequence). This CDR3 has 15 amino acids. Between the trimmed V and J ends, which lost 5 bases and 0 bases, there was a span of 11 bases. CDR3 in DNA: TGTGCCAGCAGTACTGGCGGATTCTCTGGAAACACCATATATTTT. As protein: CASSTGGFSGNTIYF.

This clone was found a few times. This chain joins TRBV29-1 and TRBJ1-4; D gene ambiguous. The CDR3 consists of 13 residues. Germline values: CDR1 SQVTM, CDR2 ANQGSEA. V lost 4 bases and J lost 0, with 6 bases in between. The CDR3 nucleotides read TGCAGCGTTGGGGCAGCAACTAATGAAAAACTGTTTTTT. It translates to CSVGAATNEKLFF.

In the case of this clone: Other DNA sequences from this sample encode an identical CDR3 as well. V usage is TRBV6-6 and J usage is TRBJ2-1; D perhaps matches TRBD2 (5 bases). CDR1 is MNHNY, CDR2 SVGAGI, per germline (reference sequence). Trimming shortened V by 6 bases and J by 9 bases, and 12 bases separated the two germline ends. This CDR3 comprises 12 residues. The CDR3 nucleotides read TGTGCCAGCAGGATCGAGGGAGCTGAGCAGTTCTTC. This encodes CASRIEGAEQFF.

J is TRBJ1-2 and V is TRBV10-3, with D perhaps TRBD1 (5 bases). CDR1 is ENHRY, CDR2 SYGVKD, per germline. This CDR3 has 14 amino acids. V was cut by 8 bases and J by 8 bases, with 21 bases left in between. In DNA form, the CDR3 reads TGTGCCATCTGGAAGGGAACAGACTGGGGCGGCTACACCTTC. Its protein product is CAIWKGTDWGGYTF.

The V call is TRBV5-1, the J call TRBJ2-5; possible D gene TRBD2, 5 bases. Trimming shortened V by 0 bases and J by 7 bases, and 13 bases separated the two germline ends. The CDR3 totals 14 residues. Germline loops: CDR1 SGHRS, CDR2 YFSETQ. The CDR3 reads CASSLGVDGGTQYF. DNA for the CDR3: TGCGCCAGCAGCTTGGGAGTGGACGGAGGGACCCAGTACTTC.

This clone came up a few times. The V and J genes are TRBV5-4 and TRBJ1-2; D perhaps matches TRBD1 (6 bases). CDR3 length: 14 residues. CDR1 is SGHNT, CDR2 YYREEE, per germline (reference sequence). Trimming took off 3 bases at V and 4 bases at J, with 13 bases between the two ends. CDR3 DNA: TGTGCCAGCAGCTCTACAGGGTTACGCTATGGCTACACCTTC. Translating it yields CASSSTGLRYGYTF.

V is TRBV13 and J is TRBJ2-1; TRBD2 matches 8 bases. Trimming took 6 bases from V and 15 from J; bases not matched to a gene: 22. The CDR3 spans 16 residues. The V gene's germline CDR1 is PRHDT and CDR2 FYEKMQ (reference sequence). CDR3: CASRKSGLGRAGGWFF. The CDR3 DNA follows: TGTGCCAGCAGAAAGAGCGGCCTAGGAAGGGCGGGAGGTTGGTTCTTC.

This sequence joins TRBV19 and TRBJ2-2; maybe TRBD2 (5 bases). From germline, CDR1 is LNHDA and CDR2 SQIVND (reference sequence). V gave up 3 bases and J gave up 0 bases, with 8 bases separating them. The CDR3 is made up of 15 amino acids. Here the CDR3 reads CASSIFGANTGELFF. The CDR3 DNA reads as TGTGCCAGTAGTATCTTCGGGGCGAACACCGGGGAGCTGTTTTTT.

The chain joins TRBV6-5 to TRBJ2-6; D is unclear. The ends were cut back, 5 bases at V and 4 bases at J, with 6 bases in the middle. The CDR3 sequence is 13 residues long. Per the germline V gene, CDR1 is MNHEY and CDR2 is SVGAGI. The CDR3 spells CASSRVGANVLTF. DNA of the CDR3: TGTGCCAGCAGTAGGGTGGGGGCCAACGTCCTGACTTTC.